These 27 T cell receptor beta chains were all obtained from the same sample, sequenced in a study of PD-1 blockade in classical Hodgkin lymphoma. The time point denotes: newly diagnosed, previously untreated cHL patient sample. The repertoire was sequenced with immunoSEQ multiplex PCR; TCRdb's copy has only in-frame clones and lacks some. Of about 15,000 clones in the sample, approximately 92% were seen once. The sequenced sample consisted of peripheral blood mononuclear cells (PBMCs). The receptors originated from a human donor with classical Hodgkin lymphoma.

The chain couples TRBV14 to TRBJ1-1, with D hard to call. CDR1 is SGHDN and CDR2 is FVKESK in the germline V gene. The CDR3 is 14 amino acids. Trimming left V 3 bases short and J 4 bases short, with 12 bases between. In DNA, the CDR3 is TGTGCCAGCAGCCAGGAGTGGACCTTCACTGAAGCTTTCTTT. Protein product: CASSQEWTFTEAFF.

The V gene is TRBV7-2, the J gene TRBJ2-1; D may be TRBD1 (5 bases). V lost 0 bases, J lost 6 bases, and 6 bases lay in between. This CDR3 contains 13 residues. Germline CDR1 is SGHTA and CDR2 is FQGNSA. The CDR3, as DNA: TGTGCCAGCAGCTTAGCCACAGGCAATGAGCAGTTCTTC. Translation: CASSLATGNEQFF.

The chain has TRBV7-9 and TRBJ2-1; maybe TRBD2 (6 bases). CDR3 length: 13 residues. Germline CDR1 SEHNR, CDR2 FQNEAQ (reference sequence). V gave up 4 bases and J gave up 12 bases, with 16 bases separating them. The CDR3 loop is CASSWVPVGGQFF. The CDR3 nucleotides read TGTGCCAGCAGCTGGGTCCCGGTGGGAGGGCAGTTCTTC. The full variable domain, in which reference TRBV7-9 and TRBJ2-1 provide the parts outside the CDR3, is DTGVSQNPRHKITKRGQNVTFRCDPISEHNRLYWYRQTLGQGPEFLTYFQNEAQLEKSRLLSDRFSAERPKGSFSTLEIQRTEQGDSAMYLCASSWVPVGGQFFGPGTRLTVL.

The V gene is TRBV4-1, the J gene TRBJ1-1, with 7 bases identical to TRBD1. V dropped 1 base and J dropped 0; count of bases not matched to a gene: 2. The CDR3 runs 15 residues. Germline CDR1 and CDR2: MGHRA and YSYEKL. CDR3 protein: CASSQVRGVNTEAFF. CDR3 bases: TGCGCCAGCAGCCAAGTCAGGGGGGTGAACACTGAAGCTTTCTTT.

The chain has TRBV5-5 and TRBJ1-1; D remains ambiguous. The germline gives CDR1 SGHKS, CDR2 YYEKEE (reference sequence). The CDR3 totals 13 residues. V was cut by 0 bases and J by 1 base, with 4 bases left in between. CDR3 coding DNA: TGTGCCAGCAGCTTGGAATGGAACACTGAAGCTTTCTTT. Translated: CASSLEWNTEAFF.

CDR3: CASMTSGGSYNEQFF. The DNA of the CDR3 is TGCGCCAGCATGACTAGCGGGGGCTCCTACAATGAGCAGTTCTTC. The gene calls are TRBV5-1 and TRBJ2-1; 12 bases fit TRBD2. Per the germline V gene, CDR1 is SGHRS and CDR2 is YFSETQ. This CDR3 has 15 residues. Trimming took 6 bases from V and 0 from J; bases not matched to a gene: 1.

The chain joins TRBV28 to TRBJ1-5; D gene ambiguous. Trimming cost V 0 bases and J 1 base, with 10 bases left between them. The CDR3 is made up of 16 amino acids. The germline V gene encodes CDR1 MDHEN and CDR2 SYDVKM. Written as DNA, the CDR3 is TGTGCCAGCAGTTTATGGGGAAGGACGAGCAATCAGCCCCAGCATTTT. Encoded protein: CASSLWGRTSNQPQHF.

The V gene is TRBV19, the J gene TRBJ1-5; tentative D call: TRBD1 (5 bases). CDR3 length: 16 amino acids. Trimming shortened V by 4 bases and J by 6 bases, and 19 bases separated the two germline ends. Germline CDR1 and CDR2: LNHDA and SQIVND (reference sequence). CDR3 sequence (DNA): TGTGCCAGTAGTACCGGGACGAGGGCAAGGAGTCAGCCCCAGCATTTT. It is translated as CASSTGTRARSQPQHF. Combining the CDR3 with reference TRBV19 and TRBJ1-5 gives the whole variable domain DGGITQSPKYLFRKEGQNVTLSCEQNLNHDAMYWYRQDPGQGLRLIYYSQIVNDFQKGDIAEGYSVSREKKESFPLTVTSAQKNPTAFYLCASSTGTRARSQPQHFGDGTRLSIL.

The chain joins TRBV30 to TRBJ1-1; possibly TRBD1 for D (5 bases). Trimming removed 4 bases at V and 1 base at J, with 19 bases between. The germline V gene has CDR1 GTSNPN and CDR2 SVGIG (reference sequence). This CDR3 has 16 residues. In DNA, the CDR3 is TGTGCCTGGATGAGACAGCGGGTCTCTCCGAACACTGAAGCTTTCTTT. This gives the protein CAWMRQRVSPNTEAFF.

This rearrangement joins TRBV7-9 to TRBJ2-3; possible D gene TRBD1, 5 bases. The V end was cut by 5 bases, the J end by 4 bases, with 19 bases between. Germline V gene lookup returns CDR1 SEHNR and CDR2 FQNEAQ (reference sequence). The CDR3 is 16 amino acids. Here the CDR3 reads CASSPKGFKESDTQYF. The CDR3 DNA follows: TGTGCCAGCAGCCCGAAGGGGTTCAAGGAGTCAGATACGCAGTATTTT.

The V and J genes are TRBV15 and TRBJ2-3; D gene uncertain. V shed 2 bases and J shed 12 bases, with 15 bases lying between them. Germline lookup yields CDR1 LNHNV and CDR2 YYDKDF (reference sequence). The CDR3 extends over 13 amino acids. The CDR3 nucleotides read TGTGCCACCAGCAGACACCCTGGGTATTCACAGTATTTT. Protein: CATSRHPGYSQYF. The entire variable domain, with the rest obtained from reference TRBV15 and TRBJ2-3, is as follows: DAMVIQNPRYQVTQFGKPVTLSCSQTLNHNVMYWYQQKSSQAPKLLFHYYDKDFNNEADTPDNFQSRRPNTSFCFLDIRSPGLGDTAMYLCATSRHPGYSQYFGPGTRLTVL.

The CDR3 here is CASSLEGSENTIYF. The CDR3 DNA is TGCGCCAGCAGCTTGGAAGGTTCGGAAAACACCATATATTTT. The chain couples TRBV5-1 to TRBJ1-3; D uncertain. Germline CDR1 is SGHRS and CDR2 is YFSETQ. Trimming removed 0 bases from V and 6 bases from J, with 10 bases in between. CDR3 length: 14 residues.

The gene calls are TRBV19 and TRBJ1-2; D gene unclear. Per germline, CDR1 LNHDA and CDR2 SQIVND (reference sequence). V lost 7 bases, J lost 3 bases, and 15 bases lay in between. The CDR3 is 14 residues long. This CDR3 reads CASTIPGYDYGYTF. The CDR3 bases are TGTGCCAGTACCATACCGGGTTACGACTATGGCTACACCTTC. The full variable domain, rest sourced from reference TRBV19 and TRBJ1-2, is DGGITQSPKYLFRKEGQNVTLSCEQNLNHDAMYWYRQDPGQGLRLIYYSQIVNDFQKGDIAEGYSVSREKKESFPLTVTSAQKNPTAFYLCASTIPGYDYGYTFGSGTRLTVV.

This chain connects TRBV6-1 to TRBJ1-1; D is unresolved. V was trimmed by 2 bases and J by 4 bases, leaving 11 bases between them. Germline assignment: CDR1 MNHNS and CDR2 SASEGT. The CDR3 is made up of 14 amino acids. CDR3 protein: CASSETSWSTEAFF. In nucleotides, the CDR3 is TGTGCCAGCAGTGAAACTAGCTGGAGCACTGAAGCTTTCTTT.

The genes are TRBV25-1 and TRBJ2-1; a weak D match, TRBD2 (6 bases). CDR3 length: 17 amino acids. The V gene lost 7 bases and the J gene lost 4 bases, with 23 bases spanning the gap. CDR1 and CDR2 (germline): MGHDK, SYGVNS. The CDR3 is CASTYKGRSSEYNEQFF. The CDR3 DNA sequence: TGTGCCAGCACTTATAAAGGTCGTTCTAGCGAGTACAATGAGCAGTTCTTC.

This sequence joins TRBV7-9 and TRBJ2-7; no definite D call. The CDR3 totals 14 residues. Germline CDR1 and CDR2: SEHNR and FQNEAQ (reference sequence). V dropped 5 bases and J dropped 0 bases, with 11 bases sitting between them. The CDR3 spells CASSKATPSYEQYF. As DNA, the CDR3 is TGTGCCAGCAGCAAGGCTACCCCCTCCTACGAGCAGTACTTC.

The chain uses TRBV30 and TRBJ2-3; D gene unclear. Looked up from germline, CDR1 is GTSNPN and CDR2 is SVGIG (reference sequence). The CDR3 is 12 amino acids. V gave up 5 bases and J gave up 0 bases, with 6 bases separating them. The CDR3 protein is CAWSTSTDTQYF. CDR3 in DNA: TGTGCCTGGTCAACTAGCACAGATACGCAGTATTTT.

This sequence joins TRBV19 and TRBJ2-7; 7 nucleotides agree with TRBD2. Unmatched junction bases numbered 8, after V lost 3 bases and J lost 0 bases. This CDR3 is built from 16 residues. Germline-derived CDR1 and CDR2 are LNHDA and SQIVND (reference sequence). The CDR3 region has the DNA TGTGCCAGTAGTATCCCACTAGCGCTTAGCTCCTACGAGCAGTACTTC. Translation gives CASSIPLALSSYEQYF.

The chain has TRBV25-1 and TRBJ2-6; D call uncertain. This CDR3 has 15 amino acids. CDR1 is MGHDK and CDR2 is SYGVNS in the germline V gene. The V gene lost 3 bases and the J gene lost 2 bases, with 8 bases spanning the gap. The chain's CDR3 is CASSESGAGANVLTF. The CDR3 DNA reads TGTGCCAGCAGTGAGTCTGGGGCTGGGGCCAACGTCCTGACTTTC.

The chain joins TRBV18 to TRBJ1-3; 8 bases align to TRBD1. Losses at the gene ends were 6 bases for V and 1 base for J; bases not matched to a gene: 11. CDR1 and CDR2 from the germline V gene are KGHSH and LQKENI. This CDR3 comprises 17 residues. This chain's CDR3 is CASSPLGQGGSGNTIYF. DNA for the CDR3: TGTGCCAGCTCGCCTCTCGGACAGGGAGGGTCTGGAAACACCATATATTTT.

The chain links TRBV7-6 to TRBJ2-3, with D possibly being TRBD1 (5 bases). This CDR3 comprises 15 residues. The V and J ends lost 5 bases and 2 bases respectively, with 14 bases between them. From germline, CDR1 is SGHVS and CDR2 FNYEAQ. CDR3 region: CASSPFGAITDTQYF. Here the CDR3 DNA reads TGTGCCAGCAGCCCCTTTGGGGCCATCACAGATACGCAGTATTTT.

The chain combines TRBV15 with TRBJ2-1, with 7 bases identical to TRBD2. This CDR3 contains 16 residues. Looked up from germline, CDR1 is LNHNV and CDR2 is YYDKDF (reference sequence). Unmatched junction bases numbered 12, after V lost 7 bases and J lost 3 bases. The CDR3 sequence: CATNTGWLADYNEQFF. CDR3 bases: TGTGCCACCAACACGGGATGGCTAGCGGACTACAATGAGCAGTTCTTC.

The gene calls are TRBV2 and TRBJ2-4, with 8 bases identical to TRBD1. The junction had 5 bases not matched to a gene; V was cut back by 4 bases and J by 6 bases. The CDR3 runs to 14 residues. The V gene's germline CDR1 is SNHLY and CDR2 FYNNEI. The CDR3 here is CASSVDRVANIQYF. The DNA for the CDR3 is TGTGCCAGCAGTGTGGACAGGGTGGCAAACATTCAGTACTTC.

This clone was found once. The chain employs TRBV7-9 and TRBJ1-2; D call uncertain. Germline CDR1 SEHNR, CDR2 FQNEAQ (reference sequence). The CDR3 runs 13 residues. Trimming shortened V by 5 bases and J by 2 bases, and 9 bases separated the two germline ends. In DNA form, the CDR3 reads TGTGCCAGCAGCCCGATAATGAACTATGGCTACACCTTC. It codes for CASSPIMNYGYTF. Based on the CDR3 plus reference TRBV7-9 and TRBJ1-2, the full variable domain is DTGVSQNPRHKITKRGQNVTFRCDPISEHNRLYWYRQTLGQGPEFLTYFQNEAQLEKSRLLSDRFSAERPKGSFSTLEIQRTEQGDSAMYLCASSPIMNYGYTFGSGTRLTVV.

The rearrangement joins TRBV10-1 to TRBJ2-1, with 7 bases that match TRBD1. Unmatched junction bases numbered 5, after V lost 3 bases and J lost 3 bases. The CDR3 sequence is 15 residues long. Germline-derived CDR1 and CDR2 are WNHNN and SYGVQD (reference sequence). The CDR3 nucleotides read TGCGCCAGCAGTGATGCCGGGACAGACTACAATGAGCAGTTCTTC. Translation gives CASSDAGTDYNEQFF.

The gene calls are TRBV29-1 and TRBJ2-1; 12 nucleotides agree with TRBD2. This CDR3 contains 13 residues. V dropped 4 bases and J dropped 8; count of bases not matched to a gene: 3. Per germline, CDR1 SQVTM and CDR2 ANQGSEA. In DNA form, the CDR3 reads TGCAGCGTTGCGGGACTAGCGGGCGATGAGCAGTTCTTC. As protein: CSVAGLAGDEQFF.

The chain joins TRBV5-4 to TRBJ1-1; D is unclear. The V end lost 1 base, the J end lost 11 bases, and 15 bases lay between the germline ends. This CDR3 region has 13 residues. Germline V gene sequence: CDR1 SGHNT, CDR2 YYREEE (reference sequence). The CDR3 protein is CASSLTGSGAAFF. In DNA form, the CDR3 reads TGTGCCAGCAGCTTGACCGGTAGTGGCGCGGCTTTCTTT.